The clone carrying this TCR beta chain showed up just a few times. Its target is unknown. This clone may be a read error of a much larger clone one base away. Germline V gene sequence: CDR1 SGHRS, CDR2 YFSETQ. The CDR3 is 13 residues long. Trimming took off 2 bases at V and 7 bases at J, with 13 bases between the two ends. A second roughly 6 to 12 cycle PCR used barcoded and J-beta primers. TCRdb re-called the 5' RACE reads with MiXCR, one entry per CDR3 protein. The sample consists of about 2 million distinct CDR3 sequences, around half of them appearing once. Isolation per sample recovered at least 6 million PBMCs. Total RNA was isolated from each sample in quantities of at least 5 micrograms. This entry belongs to a study of blood T cells in healthy people across ages. Study-level points and caveats: Unsorted PBMCs blocked a conclusive comparison of naive and antigen-experienced cells.

The sequenced material came from blood. This chain links TRBV5-1 with TRBJ2-7; D possibly corresponds to TRBD2 (5 bases). This receptor was obtained from a woman aged 40 to 50 in good health. The CDR3 bases are TGCGCCAGCAGCTTTCGGGAATACAATGAGCAGTACTTC. Protein product: CASSFREYNEQYF. Full variable domain (rest looked up from reference TRBV5-1 and TRBJ2-7): KAGVTQTPRYLIKTRGQQVTLSCSPISGHRSVSWYQQTPGQGLQFLFEYFSETQRNKGNFPGRFSGRQFSNSRSEMNVSTLELGDSALYLCASSFREYNEQYFGPGTRLTVT.